These 20 T cell receptor beta chains share one sample of origin, sequenced in a study of blood T cell repertoires in COVID-19 (dated by TCRdb to about 2020). Receptor amplification or capture employed the immunoSEQ multiplex PCR assay. TCRdb limited this immuneACCESS table to in-frame rearrangements with V and J called. A share of clones is missing; checked studies link under half to unresolved V genes, and the rest is unexplained. The sample profile shows 200,000 to 250,000 clones; approximately 79% of them were found once. The leading ten clones occupy around 5.4% of the sample. The specimen sequenced was peripheral blood. The receptors derive from a human donor in a cohort sampled during active COVID-19.

This clone was seen more than once but under ten times. V gene TRBV6-6 combines with J gene TRBJ2-7; TRBD1 matches at 7 bases. The length of the CDR3 is 15 residues. In germline, CDR1 is MNHNY, CDR2 SVGAGI (reference sequence). J lost 1 base, V lost 7 bases, and 10 bases had no gene match. The DNA of the CDR3 is TGTGCCAGCACCCCCTCCGGGACAGAATCCTACGAGCAGTACTTC. Translation gives CASTPSGTESYEQYF.

The chain recombines TRBV5-1 with TRBJ2-7; D gene uncertain. In germline, CDR1 is SGHRS, CDR2 YFSETQ. Trimming pared 0 bases from V and 5 bases from J, leaving 15 bases between. The CDR3 loop spans 15 amino acids. The CDR3 region is CASSLDIDISHEQYF. The CDR3 coding sequence is TGCGCCAGCAGCTTGGATATAGACATTTCCCACGAGCAGTACTTC.

Ten or more counts support this clone. This chain uses TRBV9 with TRBJ1-2; no reliable D call. The germline V gene encodes CDR1 SGDLS and CDR2 YYNGEE. This CDR3 is built from 13 residues. V was trimmed by 5 bases and J by 5 bases, leaving 13 bases between them. CDR3 residues: CASSGGWAYGYTF. The CDR3 nucleotides read TGTGCCAGCAGTGGAGGGTGGGCTTATGGCTACACCTTC.

The chain employs TRBV9 and TRBJ2-3, with 12 positions matching TRBD2. CDR1 SGDLS and CDR2 YYNGEE come from the germline V gene. This CDR3 is 16 amino acids long. The junction had 6 bases not matched to a gene; V was cut back by 3 bases and J by 4 bases. The CDR3 DNA is TGTGCCAGCAGCGGGCGGGCTAGCGGGAGGGCAGATACGCAGTATTTT. This codes for CASSGRASGRADTQYF. Full variable domain (missing parts from reference TRBV9 and TRBJ2-3): DSGVTQTPKHLITATGQRVTLRCSPRSGDLSVYWYQQSLDQGLQFLIQYYNGEERAKGNILERFSAQQFPDLHSELNLSSLELGDSALYFCASSGRASGRADTQYFGPGTRLTVL.

This clone was recorded once. J is TRBJ1-2 and V is TRBV3-1 (or the pseudogene TRBV3-2); possible D gene TRBD1, 6 bases. Germline values: CDR1 LGHDT, CDR2 YNNKEL (reference sequence). There are 12 residues in the CDR3. Trimming took off 4 bases at V and 6 bases at J, with 9 bases between the two ends. As DNA, the CDR3 is TGTGCCAGCAGCCTACACAGGGATGGCTACACCTTC. Translating gives CASSLHRDGYTF.

The V call is TRBV10-1, the J call TRBJ2-4; 9 positions match TRBD2. CDR1 and CDR2 (germline): WNHNN, SYGVQD (reference sequence). After removal of 4 bases from V and 0 bases from J, the junction contained 13 bases not matched to a gene. This CDR3 is 19 amino acids long. As DNA, the CDR3 is TGCGCCAGCAGTGTTTGGAGACTAGCGGAGACCTTAGCCAAAAACATTCAGTACTTC. Protein sequence: CASSVWRLAETLAKNIQYF.

This clone was recorded once. The chain joins TRBV14 to TRBJ2-7, with 9 bases fitting TRBD2. Unmatched junction bases numbered 10, after V lost 4 bases and J lost 3 bases. The germline V gene has CDR1 SGHDN and CDR2 FVKESK. The CDR3 is made up of 16 amino acids. The CDR3 is CASSPTLAGKVYEQYF. The CDR3 coding sequence is TGTGCCAGCAGCCCCACCCTAGCGGGAAAAGTCTACGAGCAGTACTTC.

V gene TRBV21-1 combines with J gene TRBJ2-7; the D segment call TRBD2 is taken from the table without a DNA check. TRBV21-1 is assigned pseudogene status. The CDR3 is 15 amino acids. CDR3 coding DNA: TGTGCCAGCAGCAAAGTGAGCGGGGGCTCCTACGAGCAGTACTTC. Translation: CASSKVSGGSYEQYF.

The chain couples TRBV7-2 to TRBJ1-4; D is undetermined. V was clipped by 3 bases and J by 8 bases, with 10 bases between them. The CDR3 consists of 13 residues. Per the germline V gene, CDR1 is SGHTA and CDR2 is FQGNSA. As DNA, the CDR3 is TGTGCCAGCAGCTTTACTCTCTCCGAAAAACTGTTTTTT. It specifies CASSFTLSEKLFF.

This clone was seen a few times. CDR3 sequence: CASSVTKLSGNTIYF. DNA of the CDR3: TGTGCCAGCTCAGTTACCAAACTCTCTGGAAACACCATATATTTT. The J gene is TRBJ1-3, the V gene TRBV18; D unclear. The CDR3 is made up of 15 amino acids. V was shortened by 5 bases and J by 0 bases, with 11 bases between the two germline ends. Germline V gene data show CDR1 as KGHSH and CDR2 as LQKENI. The variable domain in full, with the rest retrieved from reference TRBV18 and TRBJ1-3, is NAGVMQNPRHLVRRRGQEARLRCSPMKGHSHVYWYRQLPEEGLKFMVYLQKENIIDESGMPKERFSAEFPKEGPSILRIQQVVRGDSAAYFCASSVTKLSGNTIYFGEGSWLTVV.

This rearrangement joins TRBV3-1 (or the pseudogene TRBV3-2) to TRBJ2-7; D may be TRBD2 (6 bases). CDR1 and CDR2 from the germline V gene are LGHDT and YNNKEL (reference sequence). The ends were cut back, 3 bases at V and 3 bases at J, with 18 bases in the middle. The CDR3 covers 16 residues. Here the CDR3 DNA reads TGTGCCAGCAGCCAGGTCCCGGGAGTATCGTTCTACGAGCAGTACTTC. It specifies CASSQVPGVSFYEQYF.

The chain uses TRBV5-1 and TRBJ2-7; 9 nucleotides line up with TRBD2. The CDR3 spans 14 residues. V lost 0 bases and J lost 5; bases outside the gene matches: 3. The germline CDR1 and CDR2 sequences are SGHRS and YFSETQ. In nucleotides, the CDR3 is TGCGCCAGCAGCTTGGCCGGGACTAGCAACGAGCAGTACTTC. Encoded protein: CASSLAGTSNEQYF.

The genes are TRBV4-1 and TRBJ1-2; 7 bases line up with TRBD1. V lost 0 bases and J lost 2; bases outside the gene matches: 3. CDR1 is MGHRA and CDR2 is YSYEKL in the germline V gene. CDR3 length: 15 residues. In DNA form, the CDR3 reads TGCGCCAGCAGCCAAGACTTCAGGGGGAACTATGGCTACACCTTC. Encoded protein: CASSQDFRGNYGYTF.

The chain carries TRBV10-3 and TRBJ2-7; unclear D gene. V dropped 11 bases and J dropped 5 bases, with 7 bases sitting between them. Germline V gives CDR1 ENHRY, CDR2 SYGVKD. The CDR3 is 9 amino acids. CDR3 protein: CALLNEQYF. The CDR3 DNA reads TGTGCCCTTCTAAACGAGCAGTACTTC.

The chain carries TRBV28 and TRBJ2-7, with D possibly TRBD2 on 7 matching bases. Germline loops: CDR1 MDHEN, CDR2 SYDVKM. The CDR3 runs 12 residues. Trimming stripped 11 bases from V and 2 bases from J, with 13 bases between. The CDR3 nucleotides read TGTGCCGCTGGGGGGGCGGCCTACGAGCAGTACTTC. It yields the protein CAAGGAAYEQYF.

The gene calls are TRBV11-2 and TRBJ2-7, with a possible D match to TRBD1 (6 bases). The CDR3 spans 13 residues. V was clipped by 4 bases and J by 2 bases, with 9 bases between them. Germline-derived CDR1 and CDR2 are SGHAT and FQNNGV. Here the CDR3 reads CASSSGQTYEQYF. CDR3 bases: TGTGCCAGCAGCTCGGGACAAACCTACGAGCAGTACTTC.

V usage is TRBV19 and J usage is TRBJ2-5; TRBD2 agrees at 7 bases. The CDR3 consists of 13 residues. Germline loops: CDR1 LNHDA, CDR2 SQIVND (reference sequence). V lost 6 bases and J lost 1; bases outside the gene matches: 2. The CDR3 bases are TGTGCCAGTAGGGGAGGGGCCCAAGAGACCCAGTACTTC. Protein sequence: CASRGGAQETQYF.

The chain employs TRBV2 and TRBJ2-7; 14 bases line up with TRBD2. V was clipped by 8 bases and J by 7 bases; unmatched bases: 7. CDR3 length: 14 residues. The germline gives CDR1 SNHLY, CDR2 FYNNEI. CDR3 nucleotides: TGTGCCAGCGAGACTAGCGGGAGGGCTGGGGAGCAGTACTTC. It specifies CASETSGRAGEQYF.

CDR3 sequence (DNA): TGTGCCAGCAGACCCCGGGACAGGCGGACCTATGGCTACACCTTC. Its protein is CASRPRDRRTYGYTF. The chain combines TRBV28 with TRBJ1-2, with 8 positions matching TRBD1. CDR3 length: 15 residues. Germline CDR1 is MDHEN and CDR2 is SYDVKM. V gave up 6 bases and J gave up 4 bases; unmatched junction bases: 10.

This sequence joins TRBV15 and TRBJ1-5; a possible D gene is TRBD1 (6 bases). The CDR3 runs 16 residues. V dropped 0 bases and J dropped 1 base, with 10 bases sitting between them. The germline gives CDR1 LNHNV, CDR2 YYDKDF (reference sequence). CDR3 nucleotides: TGTGCCACCAGCAGAGATCCCGACAGGAGCAATCAGCCCCAGCATTTT. Its protein product is CATSRDPDRSNQPQHF.